One sample yielded the 28 T cell receptor beta chains listed below, sequenced in a study of metastatic and nonmetastatic thyroid tumors (dated by TCRdb to 2020 to 2022). The library relied on PCR. The sequencer listed for this sample is Illumina HiSeq 4000. TCRdb applied fastp at Q25 and MiXCR to the public reads, then kept only in-frame beta chains. For this sample the table gives tens of thousands of clones, of which around 12% were detected only once. The ten largest clones add up to roughly 8.2% of the sample. No treatment had been received by any patient before thyroid surgery. Sample: tumor tissue. The receptors shown here come from a female donor with papillary thyroid cancer or a benign thyroid nodule (not recorded which). Some clones in this sample may be carry-over from other donors' samples.

This clone was recorded at least ten times. The chain has TRBV7-2 and TRBJ2-5; D is unclear. Germline assignment: CDR1 SGHTA and CDR2 FQGNSA. CDR3 length: 10 amino acids. With 6 bases removed from V and 5 bases from J, the gap between germline ends came to 4 bases. The CDR3: CASSWETQYF. The CDR3 bases are TGTGCCAGCAGTTGGGAGACCCAGTACTTC.

There are many counts of this clone. The chain joins TRBV28 to TRBJ2-2; 8 bases are a match to TRBD1. The J segment lost 1 base and the V segment lost 5 bases, leaving 12 bases of the junction unmatched. Per the germline V gene, CDR1 is MDHEN and CDR2 is SYDVKM. This CDR3 is 18 amino acids long. The CDR3: CASSTQGADLGNTGELFF. The CDR3 coding sequence is TGTGCCAGCAGTACTCAGGGGGCTGACTTAGGGAACACCGGGGAGCTGTTTTTT.

This clone was recorded many times. This chain links TRBV9 with TRBJ2-2; D unresolved. The CDR3 runs to 12 residues. In germline, CDR1 is SGDLS, CDR2 YYNGEE. V was clipped by 1 base and J by 2 bases, with 0 bases between them. CDR3 sequence (DNA): TGTGCCAGCAGCGTAAACACCGGGGAGCTGTTTTTT. Translated: CASSVNTGELFF. Together with reference TRBV9 and TRBJ2-2, the CDR3 gives the full variable domain: DSGVTQTPKHLITATGQRVTLRCSPRSGDLSVYWYQQSLDQGLQFLIQYYNGEERAKGNILERFSAQQFPDLHSELNLSSLELGDSALYFCASSVNTGELFFGEGSRLTVL.

This clone was counted many times. Just one base apart from a much larger clone, this may be a read error. The final CDR3 position lacks the conserved phenylalanine or tryptophan, pointing to a likely read error. The V call is TRBV20-1, the J call TRBJ1-5; TRBD1 matches 7 bases. CDR3 length: 15 residues. Germline V gives CDR1 DFQATT, CDR2 SNEGSKA (reference sequence). The CDR3 sequence: CSARDSGSSYQPQHS. For the CDR3, the DNA is TGCAGCGCCCGGGACAGCGGGTCAAGTTATCAGCCCCAGCATTCT.

This clone was observed many times. The rearrangement joins TRBV5-1 to TRBJ2-2; D is unclear. CDR3 length: 16 residues. The germline V and J ends were trimmed by 0 bases and 0 bases, with 9 bases remaining between them. CDR1 is SGHRS and CDR2 is YFSETQ in the germline V gene. CDR3 sequence reads: CASSLVGISNTGELFF. The CDR3 DNA sequence: TGCGCCAGCAGCTTGGTTGGGATCTCGAACACCGGGGAGCTGTTTTTT.

This clone was seen at least ten times. The chain recombines TRBV6-1 with TRBJ2-7; D is possibly TRBD1 (6 bases). This CDR3 comprises 14 residues. Germline V gene lookup returns CDR1 MNHNS and CDR2 SASEGT. Trimming removed 3 bases from V and 0 bases from J, with 9 bases in between. The CDR3 is CASSDYRDSYEQYF. CDR3 DNA: TGTGCCAGCAGTGATTACAGGGACTCCTACGAGCAGTACTTC.

This clone was picked up many times. The chain's CDR3 is CASSPPTSIQETQYF. CDR3 bases: TGTGCCAGCAGCCCGCCCACTAGTATCCAAGAGACCCAGTACTTC. The rearrangement uses TRBV12-3 or TRBV12-4 and TRBJ2-5; TRBD2 might be the D (5 bases). The CDR3 has 15 residues. Trimming shortened V by 6 bases and J by 1 base, and 15 bases separated the two germline ends.

The gene calls are TRBV3-1 and TRBJ1-1; D is uncertain. The CDR3 runs 11 residues. V was cut by 0 bases and J by 7 bases, with 3 bases left in between. Germline CDR1 and CDR2: LGHDT and YNNKEL (reference sequence). CDR3 DNA: TGTGCCAGCAGCCAAGAGTTTGAAGCTTTCTTT. Its protein is CASSQEFEAFF.

This clone was seen many times. The J gene is TRBJ1-5, the V gene TRBV19; TRBD1 is a possible D gene (5 bases). The germline V and J ends were trimmed by 6 bases and 2 bases, with 14 bases remaining between them. CDR1 and CDR2 from the germline V gene are LNHDA and SQIVND (reference sequence). This CDR3 is built from 15 residues. The CDR3 loop is CASRTAGSGNQPQHF. For the CDR3, the DNA is TGTGCCAGTAGGACCGCAGGGAGTGGCAATCAGCCCCAGCATTTT.

This clone was seen ten or more times. This chain joins TRBV27 and TRBJ2-1, with a weak D call TRBD1 (5 bases). Trimming pared 2 bases from V and 8 bases from J, leaving 7 bases between. Germline values: CDR1 MNHEY, CDR2 SMNVEV (reference sequence). There are 12 residues in the CDR3. CDR3 sequence (DNA): TGTGCCAGCAGTTTAGTAGGGGATGAGCAGTTCTTC. This encodes CASSLVGDEQFF.

J is TRBJ2-7 and V is TRBV6-2 or TRBV6-3, with D tentatively TRBD2 (6 bases). CDR3 length equals 14 residues. Germline CDR1 MNHEY, CDR2 SVGEGT. V was clipped by 7 bases and J by 1 base, with 14 bases between them. The CDR3 nucleotides are TGTGCCAGCACGTTGGACGGGGGATCCTACGAGCAGTACTTC. Translated, it gives CASTLDGGSYEQYF.

This clone was picked up many times. V is TRBV4-1 and J is TRBJ2-2; 7 bases are a match to TRBD1. The CDR3 contains 13 residues. V trimming: 4 bases; J trimming: 6 bases; junction bases outside the gene matches: 2. CDR1 and CDR2 (germline): MGHRA, YSYEKL. This chain's CDR3 is CASSPGGPGELFF. The CDR3 nucleotides are TGCGCCAGCAGCCCAGGGGGACCCGGGGAGCTGTTTTTT.

There are a few counts of this clone. The same CDR3 arises from other DNA sequences in this sample as well. The V and J genes are TRBV5-1 and TRBJ2-1; 9 bases are a match to TRBD2. Trimming removed 0 bases from V and 8 bases from J; junction bases left unmatched: 9. The CDR3 has 16 residues. Germline loops: CDR1 SGHRS, CDR2 YFSETQ. CDR3 residues: CASSLEYSGGGDEQFF. Here the CDR3 DNA reads TGCGCCAGCAGCTTGGAATATAGCGGGGGCGGGGATGAGCAGTTCTTC. Using reference TRBV5-1 and TRBJ2-1 for the parts outside the CDR3, the full variable domain is KAGVTQTPRYLIKTRGQQVTLSCSPISGHRSVSWYQQTPGQGLQFLFEYFSETQRNKGNFPGRFSGRQFSNSRSEMNVSTLELGDSALYLCASSLEYSGGGDEQFFGPGTRLTVL.

This clone was recorded at least ten times. The chain has TRBV10-1 and TRBJ1-5; a possible D gene is TRBD1 (5 bases). Germline values: CDR1 WNHNN, CDR2 SYGVQD (reference sequence). The CDR3 runs to 15 residues. The V gene lost 8 bases and the J gene lost 6 bases, with 20 bases spanning the gap. CDR3 bases: TGCGCCAGCTGCGTGGGGTCTGGGAGGGGTCAGCCCCAGCATTTT. Its translation is CASCVGSGRGQPQHF.

This clone showed up many times. A much larger clone is a single base away; this may be a read error. The chain has TRBV6-5 and TRBJ1-1; D is uncertain. Germline V gene data show CDR1 as MNHEY and CDR2 as SVGAGI. This CDR3 contains 14 residues. The CDR3 DNA reads as TGTACCAGCAGTTACGCCAGGCGGGACACTGAAGCTTTCTTT. Translating gives CTSSYARRDTEAFF.

This clone showed up many times. J is TRBJ2-3 and V is TRBV20-1; 9 nucleotides agree with TRBD2. CDR3 length: 15 residues. V dropped 5 bases and J dropped 1; count of bases not matched to a gene: 7. CDR1 is DFQATT and CDR2 is SNEGSKA in the germline V gene (reference sequence). CDR3 coding DNA: TGCAGTGCTGTACGGGGGACTAGCCGCACAGATACGCAGTATTTT. Amino acids: CSAVRGTSRTDTQYF.

This clone was observed at least ten times. The V call is TRBV19, the J call TRBJ2-7; 9 nucleotides align to TRBD2. Trimming at V came to 6 bases and at J to 0 bases, leaving 6 bases not matched to a gene. Germline CDR1 reads LNHDA; CDR2 reads SQIVND (reference sequence). The CDR3 has 15 amino acids. CDR3 DNA sequence: TGTGCCAGTAGGGCAGCGGGAGGTAACTCCTACGAGCAGTACTTC. Amino acid sequence: CASRAAGGNSYEQYF.

Many counts were recorded for this clone. V is TRBV20-1 and J is TRBJ1-5, with D uncertain. Trimming removed 6 bases from V and 8 bases from J, with 14 bases in between. Germline CDR1 is DFQATT and CDR2 is SNEGSKA (reference sequence). This CDR3 has 12 residues. Here the CDR3 reads CSAGSWEEPQHF. The CDR3 DNA follows: TGCAGTGCGGGGAGTTGGGAGGAGCCCCAGCATTTT.

This clone was seen at least ten times. The chain couples TRBV20-1 to TRBJ1-1; D not resolved. The CDR3 is made up of 13 amino acids. Trimming pared 0 bases from V and 1 base from J, leaving 6 bases between. Germline CDR1 DFQATT, CDR2 SNEGSKA (reference sequence). Here the CDR3 DNA reads TGCAGTGCTAGAGATATAGGGAACACTGAAGCTTTCTTT. Encoded protein: CSARDIGNTEAFF.

This clone was picked up a small number of times. The chain employs TRBV6-1 and TRBJ2-1, with 9 bases fitting TRBD2. Unmatched junction bases numbered 17, after V lost 7 bases and J lost 16 bases. In germline, CDR1 is MNHNS, CDR2 SASEGT. The CDR3 runs 14 residues. This CDR3 reads CASTMTSGYNDHFF. CDR3 bases: TGTGCCAGCACGATGACTAGCGGCTACAATGATCATTTCTTC.

The V call is TRBV20-1, the J call TRBJ2-3, with D possibly TRBD2 on 5 matching bases. CDR3 length equals 16 residues. From germline, CDR1 is DFQATT and CDR2 SNEGSKA (reference sequence). The germline V and J ends were trimmed by 0 bases and 7 bases, with 20 bases remaining between them. CDR3 DNA: TGCAGTGCTAGAGATGTTACTAGTGGGAGTCCATATACGCAGTATTTT. It is translated as CSARDVTSGSPYTQYF.

This clone was detected many times. The gene calls are TRBV30 and TRBJ1-3; D gene uncertain. The ends were cut back, 2 bases at V and 0 bases at J, with 8 bases in the middle. The CDR3 totals 14 residues. The germline CDR1 and CDR2 sequences are GTSNPN and SVGIG (reference sequence). CDR3 loop: CAWSIWSSGNTIYF. The DNA for the CDR3 is TGTGCCTGGAGTATCTGGAGCTCTGGAAACACCATATATTTT.

For this clone: Since a much larger clone is just one base distant, this may be a read error. Other DNA sequences from this sample encode an identical CDR3 as well. The chain recombines TRBV9 with TRBJ1-6; D might be TRBD1 (6 bases). The length of the CDR3 is 14 residues. The germline V gene has CDR1 SGDLS and CDR2 YYNGEE. This CDR3 reads CASSVLQGVSPLHF. DNA of the CDR3: TGTGCCAGCAGCGTATTACAGGGTGTCTCACCACTCCACTTT. Looking up the rest from reference TRBV9 and TRBJ1-6 gives the full variable domain: DSGVTQTPKHLITATGQRVTLRCSPRSGDLSVYWYQQSLDQGLQFLIQYYNGEERAKGNILERFSAQQFPDLHSELNLSSLELGDSALYFCASSVLQGVSPLHFGNGTRLTVT.

This clone was counted between two and nine times. It may be a read error: a sequence one base away is much more abundant. Other DNA sequences within the sample encode an identical CDR3. This chain connects TRBV19 to TRBJ1-1; maybe TRBD1 (6 bases). Trimming took off 3 bases at V and 2 bases at J, with 10 bases between the two ends. There are 14 residues in the CDR3. Germline CDR1 LNHDA, CDR2 SQIVND (reference sequence). The DNA for the CDR3 is TGTGCCAGTAGTATTCAGGGGCCTAACACTGAAGCTTTCTTT. Its translation is CASSIQGPNTEAFF.

V is TRBV11-2 and J is TRBJ2-1; the D gene is possibly TRBD2 (6 bases). Trimming left V 6 bases short and J 5 bases short, with 26 bases between. CDR3 length: 18 amino acids. Germline assignment: CDR1 SGHAT and CDR2 FQNNGV. The CDR3 region is CASSQRGAGWPGDNEQFF. The DNA of the CDR3 is TGTGCCAGCAGTCAGAGAGGGGCGGGATGGCCGGGAGACAATGAGCAGTTCTTC.

V gene TRBV28 combines with J gene TRBJ1-5; 7 bases map to TRBD1. This CDR3 is 15 amino acids long. Trimming took 10 bases from V and 11 from J; bases not matched to a gene: 20. In germline, CDR1 is MDHEN, CDR2 SYDVKM. This CDR3 reads CAIQPRQGLTETQHF. For the CDR3, the DNA is TGTGCCATTCAGCCCCGACAGGGCTTGACCGAGACCCAGCATTTT. Based on the CDR3 plus reference TRBV28 and TRBJ1-5, the full variable domain is DVKVTQSSRYLVKRTGEKVFLECVQDMDHENMFWYRQDPGLGLRLIYFSYDVKMKEKGDIPEGYSVSREKKERFSLILESASTNQTSMYLCAIQPRQGLTETQHFGDGTRLSIL.

Here the CDR3 reads CAIVTSVRGGNEQFF. CDR3 nucleotides: TGTGCCATTGTGACTAGCGTGAGAGGGGGCAATGAGCAGTTCTTC. The rearrangement uses TRBV24-1 and TRBJ2-1; 8 bases are shared with TRBD2. This CDR3 is 15 amino acids long. Germline loops: CDR1 KGHDR, CDR2 SFDVKD. V lost 11 bases to trimming and J lost 6 bases; unmatched junction nucleotides: 14.

In this sample, this clone turned up many times. CDR3 amino acids: CASSLVSSGRINEQFF. CDR3 sequence (DNA): TGTGCCAGCAGCTTAGTGTCTAGCGGGAGGATTAATGAGCAGTTCTTC. The chain recombines TRBV7-8 with TRBJ2-1, with 11 bases matching TRBD2. V lost 1 base and J lost 7; bases outside the gene matches: 6. CDR1 and CDR2 from the germline V gene are SGHVS and FQNEAQ. The CDR3 spans 16 residues.